This TCR beta chain was recovered during a study of T cells in Graves' hyperthyroidism and ophthalmopathy. RNA transcripts served as the template for amplifying TCR beta CDR3 regions. The HTBI primer set drove a first-round RT-PCR of the TCR CDR3. TCRdb independently ran MiXCR on the multiplex PCR reads; one entry per CDR3 protein. The sample carries hundreds of thousands of distinct CDR3 sequences, about 15% recorded once. Ophthalmopathy cases scored 3 or more on the Clinical Activity Score and 4 or more on NOSPECS grade, with duration below 3 months. Trimming left V 5 bases short and J 0 bases short, with 23 bases between. The germline gives CDR1 LNHDA, CDR2 SQIVND (reference sequence). The CDR3 length is 18 residues.

Sample: blood. The gene calls are TRBV19 and TRBJ2-7; TRBD1 might be the D (5 bases). The sequence was collected from a woman aged 45-65 years with Graves' ophthalmopathy. The CDR3 sequence: CASSPYPPQTANSYEQYF. As DNA, the CDR3 is TGTGCCAGTAGTCCTTATCCCCCGCAGACAGCGAACTCCTACGAGCAGTACTTC.